This entry describes one T cell receptor beta chain. This entry belongs to a study of blood T cell repertoires in COVID-19. Study background: Acute-phase and convalescent COVID-19 samples originated in the United States, Italy and Spain. PBMCs, B-cell-depleted T cells, or T cells provided the cDNA or gDNA that made up the material.

Authors' methods: Nucleated cell counts were estimated from reference gene primer amplification. The assay was immunoSEQ multiplex PCR, and TCRdb's table has in-frame clones only and misses some. The DNA gave D and trimming, while V, J and clone size come from that table. The sample records 120,000 or so clones, approximately 83% being singletons. CDR1 MGHRA and CDR2 YSYEKL come from the germline V gene. V dropped 0 bases and J dropped 10 bases, with 13 bases sitting between them. The CDR3 runs 15 residues. This chain uses TRBV4-1 with TRBJ1-6; D call uncertain. This TCR was recovered from a man between 60 and 70 years old with acute or convalescent COVID-19. The sequenced sample consisted of peripheral blood. CDR3 bases: TGCGCCAGCAGCCAAGAGCTGGGGAGAAGGTCACCCCTCCACTTT. It yields the protein CASSQELGRRSPLHF.